These T cell receptor beta chains were read from a single sample in a study of identical twins. Using its own MiXCR run on the 5' RACE reads, TCRdb lists one record per CDR3 protein. The data hold some 790,000 distinct CDR3 sequences, with roughly 18% observed a single time. In addition, the sample was reused for a study of T cells expressing NK-cell markers.

Specimen: PBMCs. All receptors derive from a woman younger than 30 in good health. Each CDR3 is given with its conserved first and last residue. The D gene is left open where the match is weak. Only some rows state a clone size, as once, few, many or a class for expanded clones.

J gene: TRBJ1-2
clone size: -
D gene: -
V gene: TRBV6-5
CDR3 protein: CASSHGSGGYTF
CDR3 DNA: TGTGCCAGCAGCCACGGGAGTGGAGGCTACACCTTC

J gene: TRBJ1-2
clone size: many
D gene: -
V gene: TRBV9
CDR3 protein: CASSGYGYTF
CDR3 DNA: TGTGCCAGCAGTGGGTATGGCTACACCTTC

J gene: TRBJ2-7
clone size: -
D gene: TRBD2
V gene: TRBV5-1
CDR3 protein: CASSLRLAGGEQYF
CDR3 DNA: TGCGCCAGCAGCCTCAGACTAGCGGGAGGCGAGCAGTACTTC

J gene: TRBJ2-1
clone size: -
D gene: TRBD1
V gene: TRBV6-2/TRBV6-3
CDR3 protein: CASVGTGGYNEQFF
CDR3 DNA: TGTGCCAGCGTTGGGACAGGGGGGTACAATGAGCAGTTCTTC

J gene: TRBJ2-5
clone size: -
D gene: TRBD2
V gene: TRBV2
CDR3 protein: CASSGTSGGAKETQYF
CDR3 DNA: TGTGCCAGCAGCGGGACTAGCGGGGGGGCAAAGGAGACCCAGTACTTC

J gene: TRBJ2-1
clone size: -
D gene: TRBD2
V gene: TRBV9
CDR3 protein: CASSVVGLAGGLEQFF
CDR3 DNA: TGTGCCAGCAGCGTAGTGGGGCTAGCGGGGGGTCTTGAGCAGTTCTTC

J gene: TRBJ2-3
clone size: few
D gene: -
V gene: TRBV5-1
CDR3 protein: CASSRGAFTDTQYF
CDR3 DNA: TGCGCCAGCAGCCGGGGAGCTTTCACAGATACGCAGTATTTT

J gene: TRBJ1-5
clone size: -
D gene: -
V gene: TRBV3-1
CDR3 protein: CASRQEGQPQHF
CDR3 DNA: TGTGCCAGCAGACAAGAAGGGCAGCCCCAGCATTTT

J gene: TRBJ2-1
clone size: -
D gene: -
V gene: TRBV20-1
CDR3 protein: CSASQFRGVVSYNEQFF
CDR3 DNA: TGCAGTGCTAGCCAATTCCGGGGAGTTGTTTCCTACAATGAGCAGTTCTTC

J gene: TRBJ1-2
clone size: -
D gene: -
V gene: TRBV19
CDR3 protein: CASTPQNLYGYTF
CDR3 DNA: TGTGCCAGTACCCCGCAGAACCTTTATGGCTACACCTTC

J gene: TRBJ2-3
clone size: few
D gene: -
V gene: TRBV6-5
CDR3 protein: CACNSGGDTQYF
CDR3 DNA: TGTGCCTGTAATAGCGGAGGAGATACGCAGTATTTT

J gene: TRBJ1-6
clone size: -
D gene: -
V gene: TRBV19
CDR3 protein: CASSMGGRSDSPLHF
CDR3 DNA: TGTGCCAGTAGTATGGGCGGACGTTCGGATTCACCCCTCCACTTT